This passage covers 16 T cell receptor beta chains from one sample sequenced in a study of blood T cell repertoires in COVID-19. Sequencing used immunoSEQ multiplex PCR; TCRdb keeps in-frame clones, though not all of them. Of approximately 87,000 clones listed, 75% to 90% are singletons. Sequencing was performed on peripheral blood. These receptors were obtained from a man aged 70 or older with active or convalescent COVID-19.

This clone was recorded only once. The chain has TRBV4-2 and TRBJ2-7, with TRBD2 identical over 11 bases. Germline CDR1 is LGHNA and CDR2 is YNFKEQ. The CDR3 is 19 amino acids. J gave up 1 base and V 0 bases, and 11 bases lay outside the gene matches. CDR3 DNA sequence: TGTGCCAGCAGCCAAGAATCCGGGACTAGCGGAGCCCTTTCCTACGAGCAGTACTTC. It codes for CASSQESGTSGALSYEQYF.

The CDR3 sequence: CASSQGQVYNEQFF. In nucleotides, the CDR3 is TGTGCCAGCAGCCAGGGACAGGTGTACAATGAGCAGTTCTTC. V and J are TRBV2 and TRBJ2-1; 8 bases line up with TRBD1. Germline CDR1 is SNHLY and CDR2 is FYNNEI. This CDR3 has 14 amino acids. V lost 6 bases and J lost 4; bases outside the gene matches: 5.

This chain links TRBV9 with TRBJ1-1; 7 bases agree with TRBD1. The CDR3 has 14 residues. The V gene end was trimmed by 5 bases and the J gene end by 1 base; junction bases not matched to a gene: 5. CDR1 is SGDLS and CDR2 is YYNGEE in the germline V gene. The CDR3 region is CASSRTGANTEAFF. Here the CDR3 DNA reads TGTGCCAGCAGTCGCACAGGGGCGAACACTGAAGCTTTCTTT.

The chain carries TRBV9 and TRBJ2-7, with TRBD2 identical over 10 bases. The length of the CDR3 is 15 residues. Germline CDR1 SGDLS, CDR2 YYNGEE. V dropped 3 bases and J dropped 3; count of bases not matched to a gene: 6. The chain's CDR3 is CASSAASGSYYEQYF. In nucleotides, the CDR3 is TGTGCCAGCAGCGCCGCTAGCGGGAGCTACTACGAGCAGTACTTC.

This clone appeared once. The genes are TRBV13 and TRBJ2-3; 13 bases are shared with TRBD2. This CDR3 comprises 17 residues. J gave up 4 bases and V 3 bases, and 7 bases lay outside the gene matches. Per the germline V gene, CDR1 is PRHDT and CDR2 is FYEKMQ (reference sequence). This CDR3 is CASSLGGLAGAADTQYF. In DNA form, the CDR3 reads TGTGCCAGCAGCTTGGGAGGACTAGCGGGAGCGGCAGATACGCAGTATTTT. The entire variable domain, with the rest obtained from reference TRBV13 and TRBJ2-3, is as follows: AAGVIQSPRHLIKEKRETATLKCYPIPRHDTVYWYQQGPGQDPQFLISFYEKMQSDKGSIPDRFSAQQFSDYHSELNMSSLELGDSALYFCASSLGGLAGAADTQYFGPGTRLTVL.

The chain recombines TRBV7-2 with TRBJ2-7, with 8 bases that match TRBD2. Germline lookup yields CDR1 SGHTA and CDR2 FQGNSA. The CDR3 runs to 14 residues. V was pared by 3 bases and J by 4 bases, with 5 bases of the junction left unmatched. Here the CDR3 reads CASSFGGRKYEQYF. The CDR3 DNA reads TGTGCCAGCAGCTTTGGCGGGAGGAAGTACGAGCAGTACTTC.

The rearrangement links TRBV7-9 to TRBJ1-5; tentative D call: TRBD1 (5 bases). This CDR3 is 12 amino acids long. The V and J ends lost 1 base and 10 bases respectively, with 8 bases between them. The germline CDR1 and CDR2 sequences are SEHNR and FQNEAQ (reference sequence). The CDR3 is CASSLGGGPQHF. The DNA for the CDR3 is TGTGCCAGCAGCTTAGGGGGGGGACCCCAGCATTTT.

The gene calls are TRBV30 and TRBJ2-5, with 10 bases that match TRBD1. There are 17 residues in the CDR3. CDR1 GTSNPN and CDR2 SVGIG come from the germline V gene (reference sequence). Losses at the gene ends were 0 bases for V and 4 bases for J; bases not matched to a gene: 11. The CDR3 DNA sequence: TGTGCCTGGAGTGTACCAGGACAGGGGGTCGGCGGAGAGACCCAGTACTTC. Amino acid sequence: CAWSVPGQGVGGETQYF. The variable domain in full, completed from reference TRBV30 and TRBJ2-5, reads SQTIHQWPATLVQPVGSPLSLECTVEGTSNPNLYWYRQAAGRGLQLLFYSVGIGQISSEVPQNLSASRPQDRQFILSSKKLLLSDSGFYLCAWSVPGQGVGGETQYFGPGTRLLVL.

This clone was detected once. The chain combines TRBV10-3 with TRBJ2-5; 10 positions agree with TRBD2. The V gene end was trimmed by 5 bases and the J gene end by 5 bases; junction bases not matched to a gene: 8. The CDR3 length is 15 residues. CDR1 and CDR2 (germline): ENHRY, SYGVKD. CDR3 sequence: CAISQGLAGVETQYF. The CDR3 DNA reads TGTGCCATCAGTCAAGGGCTAGCGGGAGTGGAGACCCAGTACTTC.

The rearrangement uses TRBV19 and TRBJ2-1; TRBD2 matches at 14 bases. CDR3 length: 19 residues. Trimming took 3 bases from V and 6 from J; bases not matched to a gene: 13. Germline CDR1 LNHDA, CDR2 SQIVND (reference sequence). Written as DNA, the CDR3 is TGTGCCAGTAGTATTTACAACCCACCGGGACTAGCGGGAGTCAATGAGCAGTTCTTC. It codes for CASSIYNPPGLAGVNEQFF.

The chain couples TRBV6-5 to TRBJ1-2, with 9 bases lining up with TRBD1. J was trimmed by 2 bases and V by 7 bases; bases with no gene match: 5. The CDR3 contains 14 residues. The germline V gene has CDR1 MNHEY and CDR2 SVGAGI. CDR3 sequence (DNA): TGTGCCAGCATCACCGGGACAGGGAACTATGGCTACACCTTC. Translating it yields CASITGTGNYGYTF.

This clone appeared once. The chain carries TRBV10-3 and TRBJ1-1; D remains ambiguous. The CDR3 contains 15 residues. V was pared by 7 bases and J by 3 bases, with 18 bases between. Germline CDR1 and CDR2: ENHRY and SYGVKD. The CDR3 loop is CAINEDPPRDTEAFF. As DNA, the CDR3 is TGTGCCATCAACGAGGACCCCCCGAGGGACACTGAAGCTTTCTTT.

J is TRBJ1-2 and V is TRBV7-3; 7 bases match TRBD1. In germline, CDR1 is SGHTA, CDR2 FQGTGA. Losses at the gene ends were 4 bases for V and 2 bases for J; bases not matched to a gene: 1. The CDR3 runs to 13 residues. The CDR3 protein is CASSSGQNYGYTF. The CDR3 DNA sequence: TGTGCCAGCAGCTCGGGACAGAACTATGGCTACACCTTC.

V gene TRBV2 combines with J gene TRBJ2-1; 11 bases map to TRBD2. Germline V gene lookup returns CDR1 SNHLY and CDR2 FYNNEI. Germline trimming cut 1 base from V and 8 bases from J; bases unmatched to any gene: 4. The CDR3 sequence is 15 residues long. The CDR3 bases are TGTGCCAGCAGTGAAGGACTAGCGGGACTGCATGAGCAGTTCTTC. Its translation is CASSEGLAGLHEQFF. Full variable domain (outside the CDR3, taken from reference TRBV2 and TRBJ2-1): EPEVTQTPSHQVTQMGQEVILRCVPISNHLYFYWYRQILGQKVEFLVSFYNNEISEKSEIFDDQFSVERPDGSNFTLKIRSTKLEDSAMYFCASSEGLAGLHEQFFGPGTRLTVL.

The V and J genes are TRBV3-1 (or the pseudogene TRBV3-2) and TRBJ1-3; D unresolved. This CDR3 is 15 amino acids long. Trimming stripped 1 base from V and 2 bases from J, with 9 bases between. CDR1 LGHDT and CDR2 YNNKEL come from the germline V gene (reference sequence). In DNA, the CDR3 is TGTGCCAGCAGCCAAGGGGGAGGCACTGGAAACACCATATATTTT. Amino acids: CASSQGGGTGNTIYF.

The chain links TRBV19 to TRBJ1-2; 9 positions agree with TRBD1. The CDR3 totals 15 residues. V lost 5 bases to trimming and J lost 2 bases; unmatched junction nucleotides: 6. Germline V gene data show CDR1 as LNHDA and CDR2 as SQIVND (reference sequence). CDR3 amino acids: CASSRDTGGNYGYTF. The CDR3, as DNA: TGTGCCAGTAGTCGAGACACAGGGGGCAACTATGGCTACACCTTC.